This record concerns one T cell receptor beta chain sequence. These data belong to a study of CD8 T cells in Susac syndrome. Study as a whole: Among the Susac syndrome patients sequenced, over five had active disease and about eight were in remission. When blood was collected, patients with Susac syndrome were therapy-naive, were taking corticosteroids, or were receiving intravenous immunoglobulin alone.

Per the germline V gene, CDR1 is KGHSH and CDR2 is LQKENI. Trimming shortened V by 2 bases and J by 1 base, and 13 bases separated the two germline ends. The CDR3 totals 16 residues. From blood CD8+ and CD4+ T cells, the TCR beta chain was sequenced. FACS enriched CD8+ TEMRA cells, while bulk CD8+ and CD4+ were negatively isolated. The RNA input was roughly 0.45 to 1 ug, and it was reverse transcribed with random hexamers. TCRdb re-analysed the immunoSEQ multiplex PCR reads in MiXCR, keeping a single row per CDR3 protein. The sample yields more than 150,000 distinct CDR3 sequences, about 95% seen once.

The specimen was CD4+ T cells from PBMCs. The chain has TRBV18 and TRBJ2-3; the D is unclear. The receptor comes from a human donor with Susac syndrome. CDR3 coding DNA: TGTGCCAGCTCACCAATTAACTTAGTGGGCACAGATACGCAGTATTTT. Amino acid sequence: CASSPINLVGTDTQYF.